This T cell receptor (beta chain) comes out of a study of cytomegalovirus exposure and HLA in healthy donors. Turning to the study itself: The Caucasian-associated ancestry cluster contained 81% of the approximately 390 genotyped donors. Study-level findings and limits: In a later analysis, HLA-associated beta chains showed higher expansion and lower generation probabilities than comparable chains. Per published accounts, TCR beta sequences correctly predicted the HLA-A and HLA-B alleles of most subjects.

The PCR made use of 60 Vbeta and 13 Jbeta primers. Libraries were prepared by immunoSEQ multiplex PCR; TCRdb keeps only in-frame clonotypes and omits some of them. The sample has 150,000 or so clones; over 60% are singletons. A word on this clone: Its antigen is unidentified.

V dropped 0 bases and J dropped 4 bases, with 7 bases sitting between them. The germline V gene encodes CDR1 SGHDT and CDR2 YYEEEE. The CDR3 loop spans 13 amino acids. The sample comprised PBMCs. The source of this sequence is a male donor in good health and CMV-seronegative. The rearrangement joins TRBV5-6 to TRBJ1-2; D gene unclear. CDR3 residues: CASSLARPYGYTF. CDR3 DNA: TGTGCCAGCAGCTTGGCGCGGCCCTATGGCTACACCTTC.